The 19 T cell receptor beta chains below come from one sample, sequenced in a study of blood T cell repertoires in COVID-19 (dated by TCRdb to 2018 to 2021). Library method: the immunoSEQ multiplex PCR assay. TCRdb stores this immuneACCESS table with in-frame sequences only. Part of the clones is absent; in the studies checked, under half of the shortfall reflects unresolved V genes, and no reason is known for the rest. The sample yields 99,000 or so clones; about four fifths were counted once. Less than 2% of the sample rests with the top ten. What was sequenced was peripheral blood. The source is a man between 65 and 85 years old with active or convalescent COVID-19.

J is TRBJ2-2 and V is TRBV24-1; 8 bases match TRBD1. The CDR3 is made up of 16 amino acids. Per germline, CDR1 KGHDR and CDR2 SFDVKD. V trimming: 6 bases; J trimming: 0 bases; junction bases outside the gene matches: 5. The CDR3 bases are TGTGCCACCAGTCGGACAGGGTCGACGAACACCGGGGAGCTGTTTTTT. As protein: CATSRTGSTNTGELFF.

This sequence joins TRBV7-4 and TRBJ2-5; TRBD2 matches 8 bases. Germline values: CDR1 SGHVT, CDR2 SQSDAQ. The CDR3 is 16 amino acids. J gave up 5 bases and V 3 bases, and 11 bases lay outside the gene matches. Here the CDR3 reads CASSLGGGPLLETQYF. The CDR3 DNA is TGTGCCAGCAGCTTGGGCGGGGGGCCCTTATTGGAGACCCAGTACTTC.

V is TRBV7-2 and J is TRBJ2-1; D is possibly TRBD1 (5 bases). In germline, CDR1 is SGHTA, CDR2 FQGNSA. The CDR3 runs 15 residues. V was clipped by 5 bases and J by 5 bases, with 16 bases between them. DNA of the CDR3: TGTGCCAGCAGCGCGAGCCGGGCAGGGAACAATGAGCAGTTCTTC. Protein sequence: CASSASRAGNNEQFF.

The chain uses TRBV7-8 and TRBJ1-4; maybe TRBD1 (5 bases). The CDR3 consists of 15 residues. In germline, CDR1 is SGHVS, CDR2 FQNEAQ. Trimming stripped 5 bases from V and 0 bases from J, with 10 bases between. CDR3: CASSPAGATNEKLFF. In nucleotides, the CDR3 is TGTGCCAGCAGCCCGGCGGGGGCAACTAATGAAAAACTGTTTTTT.

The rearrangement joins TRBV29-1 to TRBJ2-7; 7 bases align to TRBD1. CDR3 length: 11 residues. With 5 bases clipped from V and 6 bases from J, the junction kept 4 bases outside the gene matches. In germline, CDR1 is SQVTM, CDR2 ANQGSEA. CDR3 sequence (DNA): TGCAGCGTTACAGGGGCCGGCGAGCAGTACTTC. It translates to CSVTGAGEQYF.

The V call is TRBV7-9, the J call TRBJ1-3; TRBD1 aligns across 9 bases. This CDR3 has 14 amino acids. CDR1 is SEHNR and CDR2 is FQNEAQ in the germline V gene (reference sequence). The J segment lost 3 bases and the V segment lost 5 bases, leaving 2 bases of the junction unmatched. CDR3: CASSPGQGGNTIYF. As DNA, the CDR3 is TGTGCCAGCAGCCCGGGACAGGGTGGAAACACCATATATTTT.

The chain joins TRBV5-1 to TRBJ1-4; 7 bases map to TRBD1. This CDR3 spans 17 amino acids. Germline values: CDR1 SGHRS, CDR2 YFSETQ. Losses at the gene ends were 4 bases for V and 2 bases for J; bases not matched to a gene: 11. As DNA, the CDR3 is TGCGCCAGCAGCAGAACAGGGGATGGTCGCACTAATGAAAAACTGTTTTTT. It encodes CASSRTGDGRTNEKLFF.

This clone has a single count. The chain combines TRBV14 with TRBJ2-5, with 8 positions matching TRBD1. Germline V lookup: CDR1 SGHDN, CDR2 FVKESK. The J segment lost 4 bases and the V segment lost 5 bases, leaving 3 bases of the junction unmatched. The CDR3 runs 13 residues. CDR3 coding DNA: TGTGCCAGCAGCAGGACAGGGCGAGAGACCCAGTACTTC. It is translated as CASSRTGRETQYF.

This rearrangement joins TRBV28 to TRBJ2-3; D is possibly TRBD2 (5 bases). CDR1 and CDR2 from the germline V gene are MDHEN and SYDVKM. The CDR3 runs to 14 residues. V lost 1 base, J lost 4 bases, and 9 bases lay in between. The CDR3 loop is CASSLSSTPDTQYF. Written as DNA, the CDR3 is TGTGCCAGCAGTTTATCTAGCACCCCAGATACGCAGTATTTT.

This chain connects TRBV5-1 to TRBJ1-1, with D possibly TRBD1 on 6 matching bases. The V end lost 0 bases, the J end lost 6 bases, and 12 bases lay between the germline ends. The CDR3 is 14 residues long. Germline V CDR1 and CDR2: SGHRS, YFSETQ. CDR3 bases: TGCGCCAGCAGCTTGGAATGGAACAGGGCTGAAGCTTTCTTT. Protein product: CASSLEWNRAEAFF. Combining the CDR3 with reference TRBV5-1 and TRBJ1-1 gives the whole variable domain KAGVTQTPRYLIKTRGQQVTLSCSPISGHRSVSWYQQTPGQGLQFLFEYFSETQRNKGNFPGRFSGRQFSNSRSEMNVSTLELGDSALYLCASSLEWNRAEAFFGQGTRLTVV.

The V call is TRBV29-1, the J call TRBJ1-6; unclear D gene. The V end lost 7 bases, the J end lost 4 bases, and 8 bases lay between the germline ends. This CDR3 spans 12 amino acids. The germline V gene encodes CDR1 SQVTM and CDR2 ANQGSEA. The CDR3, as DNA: TGCAGCGCTGGGGAGTATAATTCACCCCTCCACTTT. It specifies CSAGEYNSPLHF.

CDR3: CATSGQGNTEAFF. CDR3 nucleotides: TGTGCCACCAGCGGACAGGGGAACACTGAAGCTTTCTTT. This chain uses TRBV15 with TRBJ1-1; 8 positions match TRBD1. CDR1 and CDR2 from the germline V gene are LNHNV and YYDKDF (reference sequence). This CDR3 region has 13 residues. V was clipped by 5 bases and J by 1 base; unmatched bases: 0.

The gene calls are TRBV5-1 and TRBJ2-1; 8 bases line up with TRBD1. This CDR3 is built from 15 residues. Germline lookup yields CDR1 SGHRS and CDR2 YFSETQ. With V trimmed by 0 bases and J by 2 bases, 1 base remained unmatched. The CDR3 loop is CASSLVGQAYNEQFF. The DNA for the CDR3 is TGCGCCAGCAGCTTGGTGGGACAGGCCTACAATGAGCAGTTCTTC.

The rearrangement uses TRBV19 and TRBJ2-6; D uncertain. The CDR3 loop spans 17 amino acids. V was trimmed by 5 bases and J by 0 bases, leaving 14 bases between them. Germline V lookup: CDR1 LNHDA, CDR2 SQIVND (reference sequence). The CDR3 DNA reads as TGTGCCAGTAGTCACGGCAGGATTGACTCTGGGGCCAACGTCCTGACTTTC. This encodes CASSHGRIDSGANVLTF.

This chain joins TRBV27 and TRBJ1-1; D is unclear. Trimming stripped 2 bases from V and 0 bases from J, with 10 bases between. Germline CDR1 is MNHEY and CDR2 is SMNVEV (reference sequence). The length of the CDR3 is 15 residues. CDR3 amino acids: CASSLNSGMNTEAFF. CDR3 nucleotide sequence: TGTGCCAGCAGTTTAAATTCAGGCATGAACACTGAAGCTTTCTTT.

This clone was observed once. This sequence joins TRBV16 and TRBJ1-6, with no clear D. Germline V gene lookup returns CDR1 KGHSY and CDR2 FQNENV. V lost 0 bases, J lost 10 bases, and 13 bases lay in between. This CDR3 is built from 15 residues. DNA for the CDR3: TGTGCCAGCAGCCAATCTCGCGGCCTAGGATCACCCCTCCACTTT. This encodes CASSQSRGLGSPLHF.

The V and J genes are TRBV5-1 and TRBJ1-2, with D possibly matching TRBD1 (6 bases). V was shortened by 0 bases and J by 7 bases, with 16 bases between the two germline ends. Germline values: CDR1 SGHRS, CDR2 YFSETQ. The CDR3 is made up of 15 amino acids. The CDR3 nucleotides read TGCGCCAGCAGCTTGGCTACCACAGGGAATCGTGGCTACACCTTC. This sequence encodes CASSLATTGNRGYTF.

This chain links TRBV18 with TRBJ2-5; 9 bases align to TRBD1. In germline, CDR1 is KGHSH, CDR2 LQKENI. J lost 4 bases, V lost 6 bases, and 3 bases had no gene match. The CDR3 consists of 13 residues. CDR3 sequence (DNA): TGTGCCAGCTCGCCGACAGGGGGAGAGACCCAGTACTTC. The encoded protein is CASSPTGGETQYF.

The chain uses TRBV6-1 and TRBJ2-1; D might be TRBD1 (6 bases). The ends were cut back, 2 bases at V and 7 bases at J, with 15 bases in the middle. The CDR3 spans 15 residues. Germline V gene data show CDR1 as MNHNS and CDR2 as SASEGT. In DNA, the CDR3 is TGTGCCAGCAGTGAACAGGCAGGGGAGTGGAATGAGCAGTTCTTC. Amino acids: CASSEQAGEWNEQFF.